This T cell receptor (beta chain) was found in a study of vaccination and CD4 T cells after COVID-19. About the research overall: Convalescent study patients returned SARS-CoV-2 positive nasal swab PCR results, with roughly nine mild cases and one severe. General observations from the study: Convalescent patients saw a median about 85% of their reactive clones show up only after vaccination. The authors identified 304 of 307 vaccine-specific clones in convalescent patients as spike mono-reactive.

Treatment denoted: roughly ten-day PBMC culture with coronavirus spike peptide pools or control peptides (ViraFEST assay). This clonotype is categorized as medium-sized. Its matching antigen is unknown. Sequence data for DNA of cultured CD4+ T cells were generated by the Oncomine TCR Beta short-read assay. TCRdb reprocessed the PCR reads with MiXCR, giving one entry per CDR3 protein. The repertoire holds over 15,000 distinct CDR3 sequences, less than 60% seen once, with 8% to 9.5% in the top ten. The clonotype was recovered from a human donor who had recovered from COVID-19. The sequencing sample was made of CD4+ T cells from blood, cultured in vitro.

The CDR3 coding sequence is TGCGCCAGCAGCTTTGGGCACAGGGACACCGGGGAGCTGTTTTTT. This codes for CASSFGHRDTGELFF. V gene TRBV5-1 combines with J gene TRBJ2-2; D might be TRBD1 (6 bases). Germline V CDR1 and CDR2: SGHRS, YFSETQ. V was trimmed by 2 bases and J by 3 bases, leaving 11 bases between them. The CDR3 loop spans 15 amino acids.